The rows below give T cell receptor beta chains drawn from one sample of a study of blood T cell repertoires in COVID-19. Sequenced by immunoSEQ multiplex PCR; TCRdb stores in-frame clones only, minus some. The sample records about 180,000 clones, around 86% being singletons. Material for sequencing was peripheral blood. The receptors were gathered from a woman aged 70-85 years with COVID-19, enrolled during active disease. The CDR3 runs from the conserved cysteine through the conserved F or W. The order of the fields is J gene, V gene, clone size, CDR3 length, D gene, CDR3 DNA, CDR3 protein. The D gene is left open where the match is weak. Where a row states a size, it is once, few, many or the class of an expanded clone; other rows omit it.

TRBJ1-4,TRBV7-9,-,17,-,TGTGCCAGCAGCTTAGAAGGCAGGATATTCACTAATGAAAAACTGTTTTTT,CASSLEGRIFTNEKLFF
TRBJ2-7,TRBV11-2,-,14,-,TGTGCCAGCAGCTTGTTCCTGGGGCGGTACGAGCAGTACTTC,CASSLFLGRYEQYF
TRBJ2-3,TRBV28,few,17,TRBD2,TGTGCCAGCATCCCTGTGGGCGGGAGGGCCTCGGAAGATACGCAGTATTTT,CASIPVGGRASEDTQYF
TRBJ2-7,TRBV28,-,13,TRBD1,TGTGCCAGCAGAGGACAGGGGACCTACGAGCAGTACTTC,CASRGQGTYEQYF
TRBJ1-2,TRBV11-2,-,16,-,TGTGCCAGCAGCTTAGGAGGCGGCGCCCCCATTGGTGGCTACACCTTC,CASSLGGGAPIGGYTF
TRBJ1-3,TRBV24-1,-,18,-,TGTGCCACCAGTGATTTGAGGGGGGGACGCCTCTCTGGAAACACCATATATTTT,CATSDLRGGRLSGNTIYF
TRBJ2-7,TRBV3-1/TRBV3-2,-,13,TRBD1,TGTGCCAGCCGAGACAGGGGGGACTACGAGCAGTACTTC,CASRDRGDYEQYF
TRBJ2-7,TRBV27,few,18,TRBD2,TGTGCCAGCAGTTTCCGCGCTCTGGGACTAGCGGATAGATACGAGCAGTACTTC,CASSFRALGLADRYEQYF
TRBJ2-7,TRBV7-8,-,15,TRBD2,TGTGCCAGCAGCAGAACTAGCGGAGCCTCCTACGAGCAGTACTTC,CASSRTSGASYEQYF
TRBJ1-2,TRBV19,-,12,-,TGTGCCGTCGAGGAAGAGGGCTACGGCTACACCTTC,CAVEEEGYGYTF
TRBJ2-5,TRBV18,-,13,-,TGTGCCAGCTCACAACTGTACCAAGAGACCCAGTACTTC,CASSQLYQETQYF
TRBJ2-4,TRBV7-2,-,15,-,TGTGCCAGCAGCCCCGAGCCTGGAGGGAAAAACATTCAGTACTTC,CASSPEPGGKNIQYF
TRBJ1-1,TRBV5-1,once,14,-,TGCGCCAGCAGCTTCCAGGGCTCGAACACTGAAGCTTTCTTT,CASSFQGSNTEAFF
TRBJ2-3,TRBV7-3,-,15,TRBD2,TGTGCCAGCAGCGCTCTAGCGGGAGACACAGATACGCAGTATTTT,CASSALAGDTDTQYF
TRBJ2-5,TRBV7-3,-,17,TRBD2,TGTGCCAGCAGCTCGGGACTAGCGGGAGGGCGGGAAGAGACCCAGTACTTC,CASSSGLAGGREETQYF
TRBJ2-4,TRBV5-4,-,14,-,TGTGCCAGCAGTGAGGGACACCCGGGAAACATTCAGTACTTC,CASSEGHPGNIQYF
TRBJ2-7,TRBV29-1,-,13,-,TGCAGCGTTGAACGGCAGGGGACCTACGAGCAGTACTTC,CSVERQGTYEQYF
TRBJ2-7,TRBV11-2,-,12,-,TGTGCCAGCAGCCCATCCATCCACGAGCAGTACTTC,CASSPSIHEQYF
TRBJ2-1,TRBV4-2,few,13,-,TGTGCCAGCAGCCAAGATCTACACAATGAGCAGTTCTTC,CASSQDLHNEQFF
TRBJ2-1,TRBV7-2,-,17,TRBD2,TGTGCCAGCAGCCCAAGCAGAATAGCGGGAACCTACAATGAGCAGTTCTTC,CASSPSRIAGTYNEQFF